One and the same sample provided the 3 T cell receptor beta chains below, sequenced in a study of glioma-infiltrating T cells. The iRepertoire nested amplicon-rescue multiplex PCR amplified TCR alpha and beta CDR3s from RNA. TCRdb reprocessed the multiplex PCR reads via MiXCR and lists one record per CDR3 protein. The sample lists around 100,000 distinct CDR3 sequences; around 30% were seen once. Sequencing was carried out using glioma tissue, nonneoplastic brain tissue, or PBMCs (not recorded which). Receptor source: a human donor with low-grade glioma or glioblastoma, undergoing nonglioma brain surgery, or in good health (not recorded which).

This clonotype was found many times. J is TRBJ1-1 and V is TRBV7-9; perhaps TRBD1 as D (6 bases). In germline, CDR1 is SEHNR, CDR2 FQNEAQ (reference sequence). V lost 1 base and J lost 1, with 13 bases in between. The CDR3 is 16 residues long. CDR3 residues: CASSLGGGNSNTEAFF. The DNA for the CDR3 is TGTGCCAGCAGCTTAGGAGGGGGGAATTCGAACACTGAAGCTTTCTTT.

The chain carries TRBV7-8 and TRBJ2-1, with D unclear. The CDR3 sequence is 17 residues long. The germline gives CDR1 SGHVS, CDR2 FQNEAQ. V dropped 7 bases and J dropped 0 bases, with 19 bases sitting between them. CDR3: CASIAQRDTISYNEQFF. The DNA of the CDR3 is TGTGCCAGCATCGCACAGAGAGACACCATCTCCTACAATGAGCAGTTCTTC.

The CDR3 here is CASSSTPQAYEQYF. In DNA form, the CDR3 reads TGTGCCAGCAGCTCCACCCCCCAGGCCTACGAGCAGTACTTC. V gene TRBV7-3 combines with J gene TRBJ2-7; D gene unclear. CDR3 size: 14 residues. Trimming left V 4 bases short and J 2 bases short, with 12 bases between. Germline V gene lookup returns CDR1 SGHTA and CDR2 FQGTGA.